This TCR beta chain derives from a study of monozygotic twins with cystic fibrosis (dated by TCRdb to the early 2020s). Looking at the study overall: Barcoded libraries were prepared from 2.5 to 3.5 micrograms of fragmented DNA with approximately 15 PCR cycles. On the day of blood sampling, twins were ranked among over 950 cohort participants for weight-for-height and for FEVPerc (FEV1 disease centile). Data for three of the twin pairs had been reported previously in another context. To assess genetic influence on V and J gene usage, the study compared TCR beta repertoires within and across 16 monozygotic twin pairs with cystic fibrosis. The cohort included ten female and six male twin pairs, mostly children and adolescents, aged about 2.0 to 36.4 years with a median of 9.1 years.

Following the manufacturer's instructions, TCR beta CDR3 regions were amplified by multiplex PCR with the immunoSEQ immune profiling system. An Illumina NextSeq system was used to carry out the sequencing. Concerning the study's data processing: The immunoSEQ Analyzer platform handled processing of the sequence data, and clonality was calculated by taking the square root of Simpson's index of productive rearrangements. Similarity in V and J usage was quantified by Jensen-Shannon distance, and CDR3 generation probabilities were calculated with OLGA. The immuneACCESS database (August 2020) and VDJdb (December 2020) were searched for shared CDR3 sequences. TCRdb took over this immuneACCESS table, retaining in-frame rearrangements with V and J assigned. Such tables are incomplete; in checked studies, under half of the missing clones stem from an unresolved V gene, and the remainder is unexplained. D and trimming were read from the DNA, whereas the V and J calls and clone size are those reported in that table. The sample data list roughly 11,000 clones, and 65% to 90% of these were observed just once. Around 0.5% of the sample is held by the ten biggest clonotypes.

Results the study describes overall, beyond this receptor: Nucleotide-identical clonotype sharing was significantly higher within monozygotic CF twin pairs than between unrelated CF individuals (P = 0.000026, Mann-Whitney). V gene usage was most similar to the co-twin in 13 of 16 pairs, and J usage was most similar to the co-twin in 8 of 16 pairs, which suggests genetic constraints. Simpson clonality was generally low (median about 0.0087), suggesting a naive-dominated repertoire, with higher clonality in the most severely affected patients. Only a small cohort was studied, and no association of shared CDR3 numbers with age, concordance or disease severity was found.

V lost 5 bases and J lost 1 base; the stretch between them is 14 bases long. As encoded in the germline V gene (reference sequence), CDR1 is GTSNPN while CDR2 is SVGIG. Spanning cysteine to phenylalanine, the CDR3 consists of 14 amino acids. Just CDR3 DNA is preserved here, 42 bases in frame from base 1. The twin pairs came from the European Cystic Fibrosis Twin and Sibling Study Cohort, which recruited patients from over a hundred CF clinics across 14 European countries. Both zygosity and CFTR genotype were checked in-house, and zygosity was tested with multiplex PCR across nine short tandem repeat loci. Peripheral blood was taken from each twin, and clinical parameters were recorded on the day of blood sampling. Genomic DNA was isolated from peripheral blood cells with phenol/chloroform and kept in TE buffer at 4 degrees C. A single count supports this clone. Its recognized antigen is unknown. No base quality information exists; no much larger clone differs at one position.

This clonotype originated in a man aged 18-30 years with cystic fibrosis. The chain is encoded by TRBV30 joined to TRBJ1-1; the D gene is perhaps TRBD1, from 5 matching bases. Sequencing was carried out using blood. The CDR3 region has the sequence CAWAQGWGNTEAFF. The DNA sequence follows: TGTGCCTGGGCTCAGGGTTGGGGGAACACTGAAGCTTTCTTT.